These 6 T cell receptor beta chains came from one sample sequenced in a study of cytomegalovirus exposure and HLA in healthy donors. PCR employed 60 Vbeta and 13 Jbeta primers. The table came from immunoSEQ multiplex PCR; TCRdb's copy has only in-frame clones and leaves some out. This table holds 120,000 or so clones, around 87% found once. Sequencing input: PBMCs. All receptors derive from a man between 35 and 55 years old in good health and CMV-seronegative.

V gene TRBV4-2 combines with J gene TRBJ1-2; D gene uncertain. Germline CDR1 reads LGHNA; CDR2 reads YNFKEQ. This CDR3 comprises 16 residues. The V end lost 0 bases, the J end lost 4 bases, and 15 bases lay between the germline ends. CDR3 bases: TGTGCCAGCAGCCAAGAACGGACTACTCTAGGCTATGGCTACACCTTC. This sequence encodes CASSQERTTLGYGYTF.

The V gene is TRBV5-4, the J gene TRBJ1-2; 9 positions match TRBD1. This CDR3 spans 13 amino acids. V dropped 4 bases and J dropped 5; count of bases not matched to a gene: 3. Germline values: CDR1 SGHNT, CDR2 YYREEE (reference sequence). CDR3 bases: TGTGCCAGCAGCCGCGGGACAGGGTATGGCTACACCTTC. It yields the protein CASSRGTGYGYTF.

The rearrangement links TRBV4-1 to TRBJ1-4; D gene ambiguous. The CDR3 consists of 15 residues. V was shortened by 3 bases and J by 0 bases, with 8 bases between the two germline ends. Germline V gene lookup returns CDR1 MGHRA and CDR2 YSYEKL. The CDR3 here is CASSHRQATNEKLFF. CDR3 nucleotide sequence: TGCGCCAGCAGCCATCGTCAGGCAACTAATGAAAAACTGTTTTTT.

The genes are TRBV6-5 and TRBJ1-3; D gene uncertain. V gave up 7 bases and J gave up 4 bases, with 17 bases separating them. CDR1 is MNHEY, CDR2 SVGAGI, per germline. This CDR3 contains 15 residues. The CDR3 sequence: CASTYSSLRGNTIYF. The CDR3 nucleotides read TGTGCCAGCACATACTCCTCCCTCAGGGGAAACACCATATATTTT.

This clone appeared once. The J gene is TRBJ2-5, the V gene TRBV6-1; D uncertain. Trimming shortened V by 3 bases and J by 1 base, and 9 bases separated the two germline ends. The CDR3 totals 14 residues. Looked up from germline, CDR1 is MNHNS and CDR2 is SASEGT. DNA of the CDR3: TGTGCCAGCAGTGAGGGCTTTACCCAAGAGACCCAGTACTTC. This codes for CASSEGFTQETQYF.

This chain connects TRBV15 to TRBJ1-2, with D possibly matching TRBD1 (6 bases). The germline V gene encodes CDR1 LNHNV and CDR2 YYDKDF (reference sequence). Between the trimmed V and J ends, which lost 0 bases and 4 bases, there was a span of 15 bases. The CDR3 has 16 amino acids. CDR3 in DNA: TGTGCCACCAGCAGAGATCCGGGGGGGGCCCTCTATGGCTACACCTTC. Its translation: CATSRDPGGALYGYTF.